One sample yielded the 9 T cell receptor beta chains listed below, sequenced in a study of cytomegalovirus exposure and HLA in healthy donors. Both 60 Vbeta primers and 13 Jbeta primers went into the PCR. TCRdb's table, derived via immunoSEQ multiplex PCR, lists solely in-frame clones and lacks some. The sample holds about 62,000 clones, about 87% seen once. The sequencing input was PBMCs. These receptor sequences come from a man in his late teens or twenties in good health and CMV-seronegative.

The chain links TRBV30 to TRBJ1-5, with D perhaps matching TRBD1 (5 bases). This CDR3 region has 14 residues. V was pared by 2 bases and J by 3 bases, with 11 bases between. Germline lookup yields CDR1 GTSNPN and CDR2 SVGIG (reference sequence). In DNA form, the CDR3 reads TGTGCCTGGAGTAAGGGGAATTACAATCAGCCCCAGCATTTT. Translating gives CAWSKGNYNQPQHF. Together with reference TRBV30 and TRBJ1-5, the CDR3 gives the full variable domain: SQTIHQWPATLVQPVGSPLSLECTVEGTSNPNLYWYRQAAGRGLQLLFYSVGIGQISSEVPQNLSASRPQDRQFILSSKKLLLSDSGFYLCAWSKGNYNQPQHFGDGTRLSIL.

This chain joins TRBV5-1 and TRBJ2-7; the D gene is possibly TRBD2 (6 bases). The CDR3 covers 13 residues. CDR1 is SGHRS and CDR2 is YFSETQ in the germline V gene. Deletions cut 0 bases from V and 5 bases from J, with 9 bases between. The CDR3 nucleotides are TGCGCCAGCAGCTTGGACCCTAGCGACGAGCAGTACTTC. Protein product: CASSLDPSDEQYF.

CDR3 amino acids: CASSDGTGGYYDTEAFF. The CDR3 coding sequence is TGCGCCAGCAGTGACGGGACAGGGGGCTACTACGACACTGAAGCTTTCTTT. The chain carries TRBV10-1 and TRBJ1-1; 12 nucleotides match TRBD1. The germline V gene encodes CDR1 WNHNN and CDR2 SYGVQD (reference sequence). Trimming took 3 bases from V and 3 from J; bases not matched to a gene: 8. This CDR3 is 17 amino acids long.

This rearrangement joins TRBV6-1 to TRBJ1-3; 8 nucleotides match TRBD1. Germline loops: CDR1 MNHNS, CDR2 SASEGT. The CDR3 contains 16 residues. V trimming: 2 bases; J trimming: 2 bases; junction bases outside the gene matches: 5. The CDR3 DNA sequence: TGTGCCAGCAGTGAATGGACAGGGCCCCCTGGAAACACCATATATTTT. Its translation is CASSEWTGPPGNTIYF.

The genes are TRBV5-8 and TRBJ2-3; TRBD1 is a possible D gene (6 bases). Trimming took off 3 bases at V and 0 bases at J, with 14 bases between the two ends. The CDR3 covers 16 residues. Germline V gene lookup returns CDR1 SGHTS and CDR2 YDEGEE. DNA for the CDR3: TGTGCCAGCAGCTCCACAGACAGGCCTAGCACAGATACGCAGTATTTT. Translating gives CASSSTDRPSTDTQYF.

The chain links TRBV11-2 to TRBJ1-1, with a weak D call TRBD1 (6 bases). This CDR3 is 17 amino acids long. CDR1 and CDR2 from the germline V gene are SGHAT and FQNNGV. The ends were cut back, 2 bases at V and 4 bases at J, with 20 bases in the middle. This chain's CDR3 is CASSLSPTGAGVTEAFF. DNA for the CDR3: TGTGCCAGCAGCTTATCCCCCACGGGGGCGGGGGTCACTGAAGCTTTCTTT.

J is TRBJ2-5 and V is TRBV9, with a tentative D call TRBD2 (5 bases). The CDR3 covers 11 residues. Germline assignment: CDR1 SGDLS and CDR2 YYNGEE. The V gene lost 3 bases and the J gene lost 5 bases, with 5 bases spanning the gap. The CDR3 DNA reads TGTGCCAGCAGCGGAGGGGAGACCCAGTACTTC. Its protein is CASSGGETQYF.

The chain couples TRBV5-4 to TRBJ2-2; 9 bases match TRBD1. The CDR3 has 17 amino acids. V lost 4 bases to trimming and J lost 3 bases; unmatched junction nucleotides: 10. In germline, CDR1 is SGHNT, CDR2 YYREEE (reference sequence). The CDR3 sequence is CASSPGQGRVDTGELFF. CDR3 nucleotide sequence: TGTGCCAGCAGCCCAGGACAGGGGCGCGTAGACACCGGGGAGCTGTTTTTT.

The chain links TRBV6-5 to TRBJ1-2, with D possibly matching TRBD1 (5 bases). Per germline, CDR1 MNHEY and CDR2 SVGAGI. Trimming removed 5 bases at V and 6 bases at J, with 19 bases between. This CDR3 has 15 amino acids. CDR3 sequence: CASSRAPGIGNGYTF. The CDR3 DNA sequence: TGTGCCAGCAGTCGAGCCCCAGGGATTGGAAATGGCTACACCTTC.